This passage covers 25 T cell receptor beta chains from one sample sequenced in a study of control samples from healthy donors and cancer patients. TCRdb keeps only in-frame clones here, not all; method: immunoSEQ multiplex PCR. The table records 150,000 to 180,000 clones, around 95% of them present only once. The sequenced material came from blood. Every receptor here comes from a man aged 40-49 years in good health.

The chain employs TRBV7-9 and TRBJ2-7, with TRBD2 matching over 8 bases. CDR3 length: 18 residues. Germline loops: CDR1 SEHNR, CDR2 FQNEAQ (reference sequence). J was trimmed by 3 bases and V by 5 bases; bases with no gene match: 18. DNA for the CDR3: TGTGCCAGCAGCGCCCCTCCGGGACTAGTAGGGCCCCTCTACGAGCAGTACTTC. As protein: CASSAPPGLVGPLYEQYF. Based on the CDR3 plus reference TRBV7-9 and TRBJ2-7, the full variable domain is DTGVSQNPRHKITKRGQNVTFRCDPISEHNRLYWYRQTLGQGPEFLTYFQNEAQLEKSRLLSDRFSAERPKGSFSTLEIQRTEQGDSAMYLCASSAPPGLVGPLYEQYFGPGTRLTVT.

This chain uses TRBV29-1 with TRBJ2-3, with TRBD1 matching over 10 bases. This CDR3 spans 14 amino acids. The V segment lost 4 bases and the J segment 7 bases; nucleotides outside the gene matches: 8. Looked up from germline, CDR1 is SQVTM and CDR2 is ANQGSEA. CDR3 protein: CSVGSTGGGNTQYF. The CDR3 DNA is TGCAGCGTTGGGTCGACAGGGGGCGGGAATACGCAGTATTTT.

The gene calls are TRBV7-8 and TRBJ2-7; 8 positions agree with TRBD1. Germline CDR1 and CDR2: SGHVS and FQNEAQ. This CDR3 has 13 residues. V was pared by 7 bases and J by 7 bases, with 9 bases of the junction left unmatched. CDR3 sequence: CASTRGHDKEQYF. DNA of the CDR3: TGTGCCAGCACCAGGGGGCATGACAAGGAGCAGTACTTC.

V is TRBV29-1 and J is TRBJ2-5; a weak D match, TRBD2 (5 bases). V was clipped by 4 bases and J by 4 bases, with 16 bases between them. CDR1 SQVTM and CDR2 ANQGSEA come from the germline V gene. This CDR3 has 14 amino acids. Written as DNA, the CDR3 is TGCAGCGTTGGAACCACTAGTACCGGAGAGACCCAGTACTTC. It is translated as CSVGTTSTGETQYF.

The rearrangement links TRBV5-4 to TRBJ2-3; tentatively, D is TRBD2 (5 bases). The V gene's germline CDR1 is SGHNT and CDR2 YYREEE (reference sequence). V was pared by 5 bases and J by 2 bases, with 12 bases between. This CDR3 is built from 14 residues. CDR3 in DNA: TGTGCCAGCAGACCTACCGGGGACACAGATACGCAGTATTTT. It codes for CASRPTGDTDTQYF.

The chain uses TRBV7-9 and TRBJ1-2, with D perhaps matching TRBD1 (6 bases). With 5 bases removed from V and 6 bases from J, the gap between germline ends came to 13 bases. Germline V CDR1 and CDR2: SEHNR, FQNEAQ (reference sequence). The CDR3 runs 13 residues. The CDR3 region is CASSPQGMNGYTF. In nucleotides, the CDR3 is TGTGCCAGCAGCCCACAGGGAATGAATGGCTACACCTTC.

The CDR3 DNA reads as TGTGCCAGCACCGCTGTGGGGGGCCCAGATACGCAGTATTTT. It codes for CASTAVGGPDTQYF. The chain employs TRBV6-6 and TRBJ2-3; D may be TRBD1 or TRBD2 (6 bases each). Trimming left V 7 bases short and J 4 bases short, with 15 bases between. The CDR3 loop spans 14 amino acids. Germline V gene lookup returns CDR1 MNHNY and CDR2 SVGAGI (reference sequence).

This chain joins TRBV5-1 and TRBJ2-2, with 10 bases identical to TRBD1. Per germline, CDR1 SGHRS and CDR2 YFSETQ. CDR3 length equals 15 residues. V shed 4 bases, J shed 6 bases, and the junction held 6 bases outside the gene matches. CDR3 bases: TGCGCCAGCAGCGCCCGGACAGGGGGTTCCGGGGAGCTGTTTTTT. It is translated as CASSARTGGSGELFF.

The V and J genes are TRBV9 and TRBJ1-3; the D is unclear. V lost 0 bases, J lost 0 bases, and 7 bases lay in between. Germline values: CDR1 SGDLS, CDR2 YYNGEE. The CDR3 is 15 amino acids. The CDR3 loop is CASSVGPYSGNTIYF. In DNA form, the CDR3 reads TGTGCCAGCAGCGTAGGGCCATACTCTGGAAACACCATATATTTT.

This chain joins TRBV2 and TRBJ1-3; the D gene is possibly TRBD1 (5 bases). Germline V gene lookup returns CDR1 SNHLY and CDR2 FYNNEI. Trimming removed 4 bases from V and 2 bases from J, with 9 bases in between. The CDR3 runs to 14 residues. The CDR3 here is CASSGQGTGNTIYF. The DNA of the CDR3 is TGTGCCAGCAGTGGGCAGGGCACTGGAAACACCATATATTTT. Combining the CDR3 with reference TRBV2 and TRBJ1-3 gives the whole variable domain EPEVTQTPSHQVTQMGQEVILRCVPISNHLYFYWYRQILGQKVEFLVSFYNNEISEKSEIFDDQFSVERPDGSNFTLKIRSTKLEDSAMYFCASSGQGTGNTIYFGEGSWLTVV.

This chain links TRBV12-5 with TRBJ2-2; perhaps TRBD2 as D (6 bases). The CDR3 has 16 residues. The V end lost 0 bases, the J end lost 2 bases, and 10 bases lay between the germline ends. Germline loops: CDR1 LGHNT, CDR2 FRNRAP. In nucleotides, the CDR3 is TGTGCTAGTGGTTTGGTAGCGGGTAAAAACACCGGGGAGCTGTTTTTT. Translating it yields CASGLVAGKNTGELFF.

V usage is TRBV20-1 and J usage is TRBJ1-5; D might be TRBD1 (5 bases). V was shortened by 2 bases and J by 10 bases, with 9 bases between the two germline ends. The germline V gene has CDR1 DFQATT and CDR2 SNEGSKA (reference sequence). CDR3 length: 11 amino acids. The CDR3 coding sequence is TGCAGTGCTAGATCTCAGGGACCCCAGCATTTT. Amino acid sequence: CSARSQGPQHF.

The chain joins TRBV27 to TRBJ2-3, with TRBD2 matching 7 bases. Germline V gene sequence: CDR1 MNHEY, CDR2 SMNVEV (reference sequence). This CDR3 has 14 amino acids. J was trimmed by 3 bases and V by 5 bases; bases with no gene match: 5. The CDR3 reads CASSPRDYTDTQYF. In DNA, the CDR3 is TGTGCCAGCAGTCCCCGGGACTATACAGATACGCAGTATTTT.

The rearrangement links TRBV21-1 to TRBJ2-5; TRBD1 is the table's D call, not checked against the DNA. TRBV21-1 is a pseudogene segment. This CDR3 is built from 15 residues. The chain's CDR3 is CAATPDRGPQETQYF. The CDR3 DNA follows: TGTGCCGCCACTCCGGACAGGGGCCCTCAAGAGACCCAGTACTTC.

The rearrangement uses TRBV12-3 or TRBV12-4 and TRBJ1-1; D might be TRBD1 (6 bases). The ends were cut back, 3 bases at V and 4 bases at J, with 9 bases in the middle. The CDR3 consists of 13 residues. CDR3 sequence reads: CASSFRRGTEAFF. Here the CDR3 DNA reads TGTGCCAGCAGTTTTCGCAGGGGCACTGAAGCTTTCTTT.

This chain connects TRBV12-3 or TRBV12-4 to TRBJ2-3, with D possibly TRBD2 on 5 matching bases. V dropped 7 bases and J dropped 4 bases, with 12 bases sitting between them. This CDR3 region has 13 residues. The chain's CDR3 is CASKVRGSDTQYF. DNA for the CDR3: TGTGCCAGCAAGGTACGGGGATCAGATACGCAGTATTTT.

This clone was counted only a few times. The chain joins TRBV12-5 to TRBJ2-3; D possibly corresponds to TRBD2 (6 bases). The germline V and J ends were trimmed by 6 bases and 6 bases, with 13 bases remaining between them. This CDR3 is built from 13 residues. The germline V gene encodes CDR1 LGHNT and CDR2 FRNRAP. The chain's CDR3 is CASGRGTEDTQYF. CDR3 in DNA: TGTGCTAGTGGCCGGGGGACCGAGGATACGCAGTATTTT. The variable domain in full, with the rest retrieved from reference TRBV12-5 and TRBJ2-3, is DARVTQTPRHKVTEMGQEVTMRCQPILGHNTVFWYRQTMMQGLELLAYFRNRAPLDDSGMPKDRFSAEMPDATLATLKIQPSEPRDSAVYFCASGRGTEDTQYFGPGTRLTVL.

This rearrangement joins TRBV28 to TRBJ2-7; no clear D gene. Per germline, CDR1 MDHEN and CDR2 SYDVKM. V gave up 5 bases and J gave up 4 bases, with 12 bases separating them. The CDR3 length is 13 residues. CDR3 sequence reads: CASSGSDGYEQYF. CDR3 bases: TGTGCCAGCAGTGGATCGGACGGTTACGAGCAGTACTTC.

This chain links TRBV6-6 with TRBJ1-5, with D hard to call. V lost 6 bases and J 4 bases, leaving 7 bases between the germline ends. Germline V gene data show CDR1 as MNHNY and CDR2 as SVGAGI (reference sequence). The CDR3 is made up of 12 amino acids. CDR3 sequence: CASSPPNQPQHF. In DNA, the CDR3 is TGTGCCAGCAGCCCCCCGAATCAGCCCCAGCATTTT.

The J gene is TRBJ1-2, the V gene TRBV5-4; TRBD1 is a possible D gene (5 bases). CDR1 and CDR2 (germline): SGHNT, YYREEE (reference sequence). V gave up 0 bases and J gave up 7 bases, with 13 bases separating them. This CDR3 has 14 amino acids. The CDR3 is CASSLDGGMGGYTF. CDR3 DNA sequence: TGTGCCAGCAGCTTGGATGGGGGGATGGGTGGCTACACCTTC.

The CDR3 reads CASSLTWQGAVKNIQYF. Written as DNA, the CDR3 is TGTGCCAGCAGCTTAACGTGGCAGGGGGCCGTGAAAAACATTCAGTACTTC. V and J are TRBV7-2 and TRBJ2-4; TRBD1 agrees at 8 bases. The trim removed 2 bases at V and 4 bases at J, leaving 10 bases unmatched. The V gene's germline CDR1 is SGHTA and CDR2 FQGNSA. The CDR3 is made up of 17 amino acids.

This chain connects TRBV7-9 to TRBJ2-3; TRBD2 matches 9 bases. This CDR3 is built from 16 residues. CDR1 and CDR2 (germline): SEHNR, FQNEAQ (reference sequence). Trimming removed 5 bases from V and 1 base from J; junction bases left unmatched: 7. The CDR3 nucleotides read TGTGCCAGCAGCGAACGGACTAGCGCCGGCACAGATACGCAGTATTTT. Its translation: CASSERTSAGTDTQYF.

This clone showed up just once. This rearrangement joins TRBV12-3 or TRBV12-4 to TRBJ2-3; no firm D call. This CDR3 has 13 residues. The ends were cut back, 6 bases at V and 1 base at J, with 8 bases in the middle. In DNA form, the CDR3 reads TGTGCCAGCAGCCCCCGGGGCACAGATACGCAGTATTTT. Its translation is CASSPRGTDTQYF.

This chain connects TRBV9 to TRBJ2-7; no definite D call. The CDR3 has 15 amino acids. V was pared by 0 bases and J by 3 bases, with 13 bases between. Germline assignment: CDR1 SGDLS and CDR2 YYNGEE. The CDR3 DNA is TGTGCCAGCAGCGTAGGAACCACCCCCCTCTACGAGCAGTACTTC. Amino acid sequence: CASSVGTTPLYEQYF.

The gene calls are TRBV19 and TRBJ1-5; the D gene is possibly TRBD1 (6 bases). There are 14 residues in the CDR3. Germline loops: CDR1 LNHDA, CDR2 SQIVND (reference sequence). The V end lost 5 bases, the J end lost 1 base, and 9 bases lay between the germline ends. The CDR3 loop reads CASSPDRSNQPQHF. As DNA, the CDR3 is TGTGCCAGTAGTCCAGACAGGAGCAATCAGCCCCAGCATTTT.